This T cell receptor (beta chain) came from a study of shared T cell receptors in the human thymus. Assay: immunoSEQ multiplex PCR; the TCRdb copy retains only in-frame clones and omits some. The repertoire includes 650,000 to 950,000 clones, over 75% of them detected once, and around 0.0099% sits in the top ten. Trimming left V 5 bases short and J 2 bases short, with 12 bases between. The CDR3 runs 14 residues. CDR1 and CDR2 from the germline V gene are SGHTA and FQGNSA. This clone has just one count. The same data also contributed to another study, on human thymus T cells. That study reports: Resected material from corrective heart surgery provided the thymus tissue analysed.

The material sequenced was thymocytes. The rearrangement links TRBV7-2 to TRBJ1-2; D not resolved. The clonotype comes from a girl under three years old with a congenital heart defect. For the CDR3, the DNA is TGTGCCAGCAGCCAAGGTTGGAGAAACTATGGCTACACCTTC. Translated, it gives CASSQGWRNYGYTF.